Below, one T cell receptor beta chain is given with its context. The antigen remains undetermined. The junction does not match germline at one end; this may be a read error. The germline CDR1 and CDR2 sequences are KGHSH and LQKENI. CDR3 length equals 14 residues. MiXCR was run by TCRdb on the 5' RACE reads, yielding one entry per CDR3 protein. The top ten hold approximately 2.5% of the sample, which has under 300,000 distinct CDR3 sequences, over 9.5% seen once. This sample is part of a study of CD8 T cells in ankylosing spondylitis. Study-wide points: CD8+ disease-linked clones were present at relatively low frequencies in blood.

The clonotype comes from a male donor with ankylosing spondylitis or in good health (not recorded which). The sequenced material came from blood, either unsorted or a sorted T cell fraction (not recorded which). The J gene is TRBJ2-1, the V gene TRBV18; D is undetermined. In DNA, the CDR3 is TGTGCCAGCTCACCACGGGTTGTCTACAATGTGCAGTTCTTC. Translating gives CASSPRVVYNVQFF.